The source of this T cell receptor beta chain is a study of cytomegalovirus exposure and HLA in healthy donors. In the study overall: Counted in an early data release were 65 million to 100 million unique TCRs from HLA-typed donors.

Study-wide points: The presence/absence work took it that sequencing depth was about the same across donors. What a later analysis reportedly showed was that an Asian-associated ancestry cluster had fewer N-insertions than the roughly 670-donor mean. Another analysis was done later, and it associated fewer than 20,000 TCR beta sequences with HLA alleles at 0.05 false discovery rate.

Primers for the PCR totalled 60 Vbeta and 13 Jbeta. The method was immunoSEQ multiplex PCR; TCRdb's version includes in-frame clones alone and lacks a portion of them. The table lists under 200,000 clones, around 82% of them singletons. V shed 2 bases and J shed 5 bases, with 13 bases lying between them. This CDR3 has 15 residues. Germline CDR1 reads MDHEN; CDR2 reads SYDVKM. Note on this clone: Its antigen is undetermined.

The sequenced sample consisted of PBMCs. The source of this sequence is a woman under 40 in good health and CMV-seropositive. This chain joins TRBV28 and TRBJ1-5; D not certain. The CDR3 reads CASSLRAGSHQPQHF. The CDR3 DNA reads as TGTGCCAGCAGTTTACGGGCGGGAAGCCATCAGCCCCAGCATTTT.